Given below is one T cell receptor beta chain in context. The entry originates in a study of blood T cell repertoires in COVID-19. Overall study: The samples span acute and convalescent COVID-19 from the United States, Italy and Spain.

Per the study methods: For nucleated cells, counts were estimated from reference gene primer amplification. TCRdb's table, derived via immunoSEQ multiplex PCR, lists solely in-frame clones and lacks some. The D gene and trimming were derived from the DNA, and the V and J assignments and clone size from that table. The repertoire holds about 120,000 clones, with more than 75% as singletons. Germline V gene sequence: CDR1 MNHEY, CDR2 SMNVEV (reference sequence). The V and J ends lost 4 bases and 4 bases respectively, with 16 bases between them. The CDR3 covers 15 residues. The origin of this receptor is a woman in her fifties or sixties with acute or convalescent COVID-19. This rearrangement joins TRBV27 to TRBJ1-2, with a tentative D call TRBD1 (5 bases). The sequenced sample was peripheral blood. CDR3 amino acids: CASSSTTGGGYGYTF. The CDR3 DNA reads TGTGCCAGCAGTTCGACGACCGGGGGAGGCTATGGCTACACCTTC.